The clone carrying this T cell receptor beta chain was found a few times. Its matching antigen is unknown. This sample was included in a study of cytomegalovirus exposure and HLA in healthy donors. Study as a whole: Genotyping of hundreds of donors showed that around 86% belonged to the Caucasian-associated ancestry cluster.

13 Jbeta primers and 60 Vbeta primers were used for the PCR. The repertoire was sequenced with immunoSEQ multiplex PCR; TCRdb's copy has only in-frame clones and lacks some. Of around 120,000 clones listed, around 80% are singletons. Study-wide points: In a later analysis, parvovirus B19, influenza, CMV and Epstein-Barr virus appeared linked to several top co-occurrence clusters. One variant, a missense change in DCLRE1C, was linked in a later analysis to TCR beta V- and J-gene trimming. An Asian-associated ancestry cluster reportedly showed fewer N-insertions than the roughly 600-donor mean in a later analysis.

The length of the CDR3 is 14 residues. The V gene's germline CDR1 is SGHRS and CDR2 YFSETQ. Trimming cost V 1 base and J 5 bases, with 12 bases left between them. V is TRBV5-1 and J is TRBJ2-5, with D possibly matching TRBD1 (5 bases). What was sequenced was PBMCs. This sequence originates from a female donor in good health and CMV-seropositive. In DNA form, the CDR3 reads TGCGCCAGCAGCTTGAGGGCAGGGCGGGAGACCCAGTACTTC. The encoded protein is CASSLRAGRETQYF.